The 29 T cell receptor beta chains presented below share a single source sample, sequenced in a study of blood T cells in healthy people across ages. A sample-barcoded 5' primer and a J-beta primer mix were used in a second PCR of roughly 7 to 11 cycles. TCRdb ran MiXCR on the 5' RACE reads and lists one entry per CDR3 protein. The sample has 1.5 million to 2 million distinct CDR3 sequences; around 50% are singletons. Material for sequencing was blood. Receptors originate from a woman in her forties in good health.

The CDR3 protein is CASSEYIRGTGANVLTF. The CDR3 nucleotides read TGTGCCAGCAGTGAATATATCAGGGGGACTGGGGCCAACGTCCTGACTTTC. The chain couples TRBV25-1 to TRBJ2-6; TRBD1 matches at 7 bases. CDR3 length: 17 residues. V trimming: 0 bases; J trimming: 2 bases; junction bases outside the gene matches: 4. The germline CDR1 and CDR2 sequences are MGHDK and SYGVNS.

Note on this clonotype: One junction end disagrees with the germline gene, perhaps due to a read error. The rearrangement uses TRBV7-7 and TRBJ2-7, with D possibly being TRBD1 (5 bases). The J call is uncertain, as TRBJ2-5 better fits the DNA end. The CDR3 spans 15 residues. From germline, CDR1 is SSHAT and CDR2 FNYEAQ (reference sequence). The CDR3 bases are TGTGCTAGCAGCCGCACCCCCTCAGGGCAAGAGACCCAGTACTTC. It specifies CASSRTPSGQETQYF.

This clonotype came up a few times. The CDR3 here is CASSYWTGGAYGYTF. The CDR3 DNA follows: TGTGCCAGCAGTTATTGGACAGGGGGCGCATATGGCTACACCTTC. This chain links TRBV6-5 with TRBJ1-2, with 11 bases lining up with TRBD1. The CDR3 spans 15 residues. Germline CDR1 is MNHEY and CDR2 is SVGAGI. V shed 3 bases and J 5 bases; nucleotides not matched to a gene: 5.

The chain recombines TRBV4-1 with TRBJ2-1; maybe TRBD2 (6 bases). Germline lookup yields CDR1 MGHRA and CDR2 YSYEKL. V lost 5 bases and J lost 0, with 14 bases in between. The length of the CDR3 is 16 residues. The CDR3 is CASSKSPTSSYNEQFF. CDR3 in DNA: TGCGCCAGCAGCAAGAGCCCGACTAGCTCCTACAATGAGCAGTTCTTC.

The chain combines TRBV2 with TRBJ1-5; possible D gene TRBD1, 5 bases. CDR1 is SNHLY, CDR2 FYNNEI, per germline. The CDR3 consists of 15 residues. Trimming took off 1 base at V and 4 bases at J, with 11 bases between the two ends. CDR3 bases: TGTGCCAGCAGTGAAGAGGGTTCAGGGAATCAGCCCCAGCATTTT. It specifies CASSEEGSGNQPQHF.

This clonotype showed up just a few times. The gene calls are TRBV12-3 or TRBV12-4 and TRBJ2-5; 9 nucleotides agree with TRBD1. V lost 3 bases to trimming and J lost 3 bases; unmatched junction nucleotides: 5. CDR3 length equals 15 residues. The CDR3 is CASSFRGTGKETQYF. The CDR3 DNA is TGTGCCAGCAGTTTTCGGGGGACAGGGAAAGAGACCCAGTACTTC.

This clonotype has more than one count but fewer than ten. The V and J genes are TRBV2 and TRBJ1-2, with a tentative D call TRBD1 (6 bases). Looked up from germline, CDR1 is SNHLY and CDR2 is FYNNEI. V lost 7 bases and J lost 4, with 16 bases in between. This CDR3 region has 14 residues. The DNA for the CDR3 is TGTGCCAGCACCCAAGAACAGGGTAGCTATGGCTACACCTTC. Amino acids: CASTQEQGSYGYTF.

The rearrangement uses TRBV7-9 and TRBJ2-7; D is tentatively TRBD1 or TRBD2 (5 bases each). Near its end, the DNA agrees better with TRBJ2-5, so the J call may be wrong. This CDR3 comprises 14 residues. From germline, CDR1 is SEHNR and CDR2 FQNEAQ (reference sequence). CDR3 residues: CASSKAAGKETQYF. The CDR3 DNA follows: TGTGCCAGCAGCAAAGCGGCAGGGAAGGAGACCCAGTACTTC.

The rearrangement links TRBV12-3 or TRBV12-4 to TRBJ1-4, with D possibly TRBD1 on 6 matching bases. Between the trimmed V and J ends, which lost 6 bases and 7 bases, there was a span of 9 bases. CDR3 length equals 12 residues. For the CDR3, the DNA is TGTGCCAGCAGGACAGGTGGTGAAAAACTGTTTTTT. This codes for CASRTGGEKLFF.

This clonotype was counted only a few times. The chain couples TRBV20-1 to TRBJ1-2; 9 nucleotides line up with TRBD1. The CDR3 extends over 15 amino acids. The V gene end was trimmed by 5 bases and the J gene end by 8 bases; junction bases not matched to a gene: 15. CDR1 and CDR2 from the germline V gene are DFQATT and SNEGSKA (reference sequence). The CDR3 reads CSALKPRDRARGYTF. The CDR3 DNA follows: TGCAGTGCTTTGAAGCCCCGGGACAGGGCTCGCGGCTACACCTTC.

This clonotype was seen a handful of times. One end of the junction does not line up with germline, which may come from a read error. The V call is TRBV13, the J call TRBJ2-1; 11 nucleotides align to TRBD2. CDR1 is PRHDT and CDR2 is FYEKMQ in the germline V gene (reference sequence). The CDR3 loop spans 15 amino acids. In nucleotides, the CDR3 is TGTGCTAGCAGCTGGGATAGCGGGGGGGACAATGAGCAGTTCTTC. This codes for CASSWDSGGDNEQFF.

This clonotype was picked up a small number of times. The chain links TRBV6-5 to TRBJ2-5, with D perhaps TRBD1 (6 bases). The V gene's germline CDR1 is MNHEY and CDR2 SVGAGI. The CDR3 contains 14 residues. Trimming left V 6 bases short and J 3 bases short, with 14 bases between. DNA for the CDR3: TGTGCCAGCAGCCACAGACAGGTCAAAGAGACCCAGTACTTC. Protein: CASSHRQVKETQYF.

This sequence joins TRBV20-1 and TRBJ2-5; perhaps TRBD2 as D (5 bases). Germline V gene data show CDR1 as DFQATT and CDR2 as SNEGSKA (reference sequence). The CDR3 covers 13 residues. Trimming left V 6 bases short and J 6 bases short, with 17 bases between. CDR3 DNA sequence: TGCAGTGCCCCTGATTTCTCGGGAAAGACCCAGTACTTC. It is translated as CSAPDFSGKTQYF.

This chain uses TRBV4-3 with TRBJ1-2; no definite D call. The CDR3 consists of 15 residues. Germline assignment: CDR1 LGHNA and CDR2 YSLEER. Between the trimmed V and J ends, which lost 0 bases and 0 bases, there was a span of 8 bases. The chain's CDR3 is CASSQEWPPNYGYTF. CDR3 coding DNA: TGCGCCAGCAGCCAAGAATGGCCGCCTAACTATGGCTACACCTTC.

The J gene is TRBJ1-2, the V gene TRBV13; D might be TRBD1 (5 bases). Germline values: CDR1 PRHDT, CDR2 FYEKMQ (reference sequence). The CDR3 runs 15 residues. V shed 4 bases and J shed 3 bases, with 15 bases lying between them. The CDR3 loop reads CASSSDNGRHYGYTF. CDR3 nucleotides: TGTGCCAGCAGCTCGGACAACGGACGGCACTATGGCTACACCTTC. The full variable domain, with the rest looked up from reference TRBV13 and TRBJ1-2, is AAGVIQSPRHLIKEKRETATLKCYPIPRHDTVYWYQQGPGQDPQFLISFYEKMQSDKGSIPDRFSAQQFSDYHSELNMSSLELGDSALYFCASSSDNGRHYGYTFGSGTRLTVV.

V is TRBV27 and J is TRBJ2-5; 9 bases align to TRBD1. The J segment lost 5 bases and the V segment lost 5 bases, leaving 9 bases of the junction unmatched. The germline CDR1 and CDR2 sequences are MNHEY and SMNVEV (reference sequence). This CDR3 has 15 amino acids. CDR3: CASSAYGQGYETQYF. CDR3 bases: TGTGCCAGCAGTGCATACGGACAGGGGTACGAGACCCAGTACTTC.

The genes are TRBV20-1 and TRBJ2-1, with D possibly matching TRBD2 (6 bases). The CDR3 consists of 14 residues. The V end lost 3 bases, the J end lost 4 bases, and 13 bases lay between the germline ends. CDR1 is DFQATT, CDR2 SNEGSKA, per germline (reference sequence). In DNA form, the CDR3 reads TGCAGTGCTAGTCCAAGCGGGCCTTACAATGAGCAGTTCTTC. Translated: CSASPSGPYNEQFF.

This clonotype was counted only a few times. V usage is TRBV29-1 and J usage is TRBJ1-2, with TRBD1 identical over 7 bases. The J segment lost 4 bases and the V segment lost 6 bases, leaving 8 bases of the junction unmatched. The CDR3 runs 13 residues. Germline V gene lookup returns CDR1 SQVTM and CDR2 ANQGSEA. The CDR3: CSVSTAGGYGYTF. The DNA for the CDR3 is TGCAGCGTCTCGACCGCAGGGGGCTATGGCTACACCTTC.

The chain uses TRBV7-2 and TRBJ2-7; 8 bases match TRBD2. Germline V gene sequence: CDR1 SGHTA, CDR2 FQGNSA. The V and J ends lost 1 base and 3 bases, in that order; junction bases with no gene match: 5. CDR3 length: 15 amino acids. The CDR3 coding sequence is TGTGCCAGCAGCTTAGTAGGTAGCGGGGTCTACGAGCAGTACTTC. This gives the protein CASSLVGSGVYEQYF.

The chain joins TRBV27 to TRBJ1-5; D perhaps matches TRBD1 (5 bases). This CDR3 contains 15 residues. V shed 5 bases and J shed 0 bases, with 11 bases lying between them. The germline V gene encodes CDR1 MNHEY and CDR2 SMNVEV (reference sequence). The CDR3 nucleotides read TGTGCCAGCAGTCTCCGGACAAATAGCAATCAGCCCCAGCATTTT. The encoded protein is CASSLRTNSNQPQHF.

This clonotype was seen a handful of times. The chain uses TRBV6-2 or TRBV6-3 and TRBJ2-4; 10 bases line up with TRBD2. Germline loops: CDR1 MNHEY, CDR2 SVGEGT. V shed 5 bases, J shed 13 bases, and the junction held 14 bases outside the gene matches. This CDR3 is 15 amino acids long. CDR3 DNA: TGTGCCAGCAGTCCTCTAGCGGGGGCCAACAATGAGCAGTACTTC. Residues: CASSPLAGANNEQYF.

The chain recombines TRBV5-1 with TRBJ2-5; 7 nucleotides line up with TRBD1. Germline CDR1 is SGHRS and CDR2 is YFSETQ. The CDR3 is 15 amino acids. After removal of 4 bases from V and 1 base from J, the junction contained 7 bases not matched to a gene. DNA for the CDR3: TGCGCCAGCAGCCAATACAGGGGCTCCCAAGAGACCCAGTACTTC. Translated: CASSQYRGSQETQYF.

The V gene is TRBV6-2 or TRBV6-3, the J gene TRBJ2-7, with D unresolved. V was pared by 6 bases and J by 10 bases, with 16 bases between. The CDR3 contains 12 residues. The germline V gene encodes CDR1 MNHEY and CDR2 SVGEGT. The CDR3 nucleotides read TGTGCCAGCAGCCAGAGCACCTGGGCCCAGTACTTC. Translation gives CASSQSTWAQYF.

The chain uses TRBV15 and TRBJ2-7; unclear D gene. The CDR3 consists of 15 residues. CDR1 and CDR2 from the germline V gene are LNHNV and YYDKDF (reference sequence). V dropped 0 bases and J dropped 2 bases, with 11 bases sitting between them. The CDR3 nucleotides read TGTGCCACCAGCAGAGATCCTCCTTCAGCCTACGAGCAGTACTTC. It codes for CATSRDPPSAYEQYF.

This chain joins TRBV20-1 and TRBJ1-2, with D possibly TRBD1 on 6 matching bases. The V end lost 3 bases, the J end lost 2 bases, and 10 bases lay between the germline ends. The CDR3 covers 13 residues. CDR1 and CDR2 from the germline V gene are DFQATT and SNEGSKA (reference sequence). The CDR3 DNA reads TGCAGTGCTAGCGGTGGACAGAACTATGGCTACACCTTC. This sequence encodes CSASGGQNYGYTF.

The chain uses TRBV5-6 and TRBJ1-5, with 8 bases that match TRBD1. The CDR3 runs 16 residues. The ends lost 2 bases at V and 1 base at J; junction bases unmatched: 5. Germline assignment: CDR1 SGHDT and CDR2 YYEEEE. CDR3 protein: CASSFGQGWSNQPQHF. For the CDR3, the DNA is TGTGCCAGCAGCTTCGGACAGGGATGGAGCAATCAGCCCCAGCATTTT.

The V and J genes are TRBV28 and TRBJ1-6; the match to TRBD1 covers 10 bases. V trimming: 8 bases; J trimming: 4 bases; junction bases outside the gene matches: 2. The CDR3 has 14 amino acids. Germline V gene data show CDR1 as MDHEN and CDR2 as SYDVKM. This CDR3 reads CASLGQGYNSPLHF. DNA of the CDR3: TGTGCCAGCCTGGGACAGGGGTATAATTCACCCCTCCACTTT.

This rearrangement joins TRBV20-1 to TRBJ2-7; D is perhaps TRBD1 or TRBD2 (5 bases each). Deletions cut 6 bases from V and 1 base from J, with 19 bases between. The V gene's germline CDR1 is DFQATT and CDR2 SNEGSKA (reference sequence). CDR3 length equals 15 residues. CDR3 sequence reads: CSAPHPGQTSYEQYF. The CDR3, as DNA: TGCAGTGCCCCCCACCCGGGGCAGACATCCTACGAGCAGTACTTC.

V gene TRBV5-1 combines with J gene TRBJ2-1; a weak D match, TRBD1 (7 bases). Germline V gene lookup returns CDR1 SGHRS and CDR2 YFSETQ. Trimming took 0 bases from V and 7 from J, leaving 14 bases between them. This CDR3 has 15 amino acids. CDR3: CASSLGQGGENEQFF. The CDR3 region has the DNA TGCGCCAGCAGCTTGGGGCAGGGGGGAGAAAATGAGCAGTTCTTC. The full variable domain, in which reference TRBV5-1 and TRBJ2-1 provide the parts outside the CDR3, is KAGVTQTPRYLIKTRGQQVTLSCSPISGHRSVSWYQQTPGQGLQFLFEYFSETQRNKGNFPGRFSGRQFSNSRSEMNVSTLELGDSALYLCASSLGQGGENEQFFGPGTRLTVL.